The present T cell receptor beta chain was sequenced within a study of cytomegalovirus exposure and HLA in healthy donors. Across the study: Some 87 million unique TCRs from HLA-typed donors were held in an early release of data.

Study-level findings and limits: Follow-up analysis later connected one missense variant in DCLRE1C with trimming of TCR beta V- and J-genes. Researchers counted over 150 TCR beta chains as cytomegalovirus-associated.

The PCR ran on 60 Vbeta and 13 Jbeta primers. TCRdb's table, derived via immunoSEQ multiplex PCR, lists solely in-frame clones and lacks some. This table holds approximately 150,000 clones, roughly three quarters found once. The germline CDR1 and CDR2 sequences are KGHSY and FQNENV. The J segment lost 14 bases and the V segment lost 5 bases, leaving 14 bases of the junction unmatched. CDR3 length: 14 amino acids. In regard to this clone: Its target is unknown.

The sequencing input was PBMCs. This receptor was taken from a woman in her thirties or forties in good health and CMV-seronegative. The genes are TRBV16 and TRBJ1-4, with 7 bases aligning to TRBD1. The CDR3: CASSTRQGPTSLFF. In nucleotides, the CDR3 is TGTGCCAGCAGCACGCGACAGGGCCCTACCAGCCTGTTTTTT.